The 11 T cell receptor beta chains below all came from one sample that was sequenced in a study of radiotherapy plus CTLA-4 blockade in lung cancer. The repertoire was sequenced with immunoSEQ multiplex PCR; TCRdb's copy has only in-frame clones and lacks some. This table holds approximately 72,000 clones, roughly 80% found once. This specimen consisted of peripheral blood, obtained from a patient treated with radiotherapy plus ipilimumab. The receptors here all came from a human donor with non-small cell lung cancer who had a complete response to radiotherapy plus ipilimumab.

The rearrangement joins TRBV6-1 to TRBJ1-5; D unclear. The germline gives CDR1 MNHNS, CDR2 SASEGT. The CDR3 is made up of 14 amino acids. V lost 7 bases and J lost 0, with 10 bases in between. This CDR3 reads CASTSAGSNQPQHF. CDR3 coding DNA: TGTGCCAGCACTTCAGCAGGTAGCAATCAGCCCCAGCATTTT.

V is TRBV5-6 and J is TRBJ1-5; D uncertain. V lost 5 bases, J lost 6 bases, and 9 bases lay in between. CDR3 length equals 12 residues. CDR1 SGHDT and CDR2 YYEEEE come from the germline V gene. The CDR3 reads CASSKWGQPQHF. CDR3 DNA sequence: TGTGCCAGCAGTAAGTGGGGTCAGCCCCAGCATTTT.

The chain links TRBV15 to TRBJ1-2, with D unresolved. Trimming pared 0 bases from V and 4 bases from J, leaving 12 bases between. The length of the CDR3 is 15 residues. Germline V gene lookup returns CDR1 LNHNV and CDR2 YYDKDF (reference sequence). CDR3 sequence: CATSRDVGARYGYTF. The DNA for the CDR3 is TGTGCCACCAGCAGAGATGTGGGCGCCCGCTATGGCTACACCTTC.

The V gene is TRBV5-6, the J gene TRBJ2-2; TRBD1 matches 12 bases. The germline V gene has CDR1 SGHDT and CDR2 YYEEEE. The V gene end was trimmed by 4 bases and the J gene end by 5 bases; junction bases not matched to a gene: 6. There are 16 residues in the CDR3. The CDR3 here is CASSPRDRGLTGELFF. CDR3 sequence (DNA): TGTGCCAGCAGCCCACGGGACAGGGGGCTTACCGGGGAGCTGTTTTTT.

The chain links TRBV7-2 to TRBJ1-5; 7 bases map to TRBD1. Germline CDR1 is SGHTA and CDR2 is FQGNSA. V was pared by 0 bases and J by 2 bases, with 4 bases of the junction left unmatched. This CDR3 contains 16 residues. The CDR3 sequence is CASSLAGGQGNQPQHF. CDR3 coding DNA: TGTGCCAGCAGCTTAGCTGGCGGACAGGGCAATCAGCCCCAGCATTTT.

The CDR3 is CASSQKQGWSSGYTF. The CDR3 nucleotides read TGTGCCAGCAGCCAAAAACAGGGTTGGTCCTCCGGCTACACCTTC. The chain employs TRBV14 and TRBJ1-2, with TRBD1 as a possible D gene (6 bases). The CDR3 extends over 15 amino acids. Germline assignment: CDR1 SGHDN and CDR2 FVKESK. Trimming pared 2 bases from V and 8 bases from J, leaving 18 bases between.

This sequence joins TRBV18 and TRBJ2-6; D is possibly TRBD1 (5 bases). Germline values: CDR1 KGHSH, CDR2 LQKENI. The V gene lost 1 base and the J gene lost 0 bases, with 7 bases spanning the gap. The CDR3 loop spans 16 amino acids. CDR3 loop: CASSPQGNSGANVLTF. CDR3 sequence (DNA): TGTGCCAGCTCACCACAGGGGAACTCTGGGGCCAACGTCCTGACTTTC.

V usage is TRBV5-1 and J usage is TRBJ2-5, with TRBD1 matching 8 bases. The V and J ends lost 4 bases and 5 bases, in that order; junction bases with no gene match: 13. CDR1 and CDR2 (germline): SGHRS, YFSETQ. This CDR3 region has 16 residues. The CDR3 sequence: CASSPRPGQDGETQYF. CDR3 DNA: TGCGCCAGCAGCCCACGTCCGGGACAGGACGGCGAGACCCAGTACTTC.

The chain is built from TRBV2 and TRBJ2-7, with D perhaps matching TRBD1 or TRBD2 (6 bases each). Germline CDR1 is SNHLY and CDR2 is FYNNEI. Trimming stripped 7 bases from V and 2 bases from J, with 15 bases between. This CDR3 contains 14 residues. This chain's CDR3 is CASTLKGGAYEQYV. The CDR3 DNA is TGTGCCAGCACCTTAAAGGGGGGCGCCTACGAGCAGTACGTC.

The chain employs TRBV2 and TRBJ1-2; D unclear. This CDR3 contains 14 residues. CDR1 and CDR2 from the germline V gene are SNHLY and FYNNEI. V lost 4 bases, J lost 4 bases, and 13 bases lay in between. This CDR3 is CASSVQITIYGYTF. CDR3 nucleotides: TGTGCCAGCAGTGTTCAGATTACGATCTATGGCTACACCTTC.

V usage is TRBV11-2 and J usage is TRBJ1-1, with 7 bases that match TRBD1. CDR3 length: 18 amino acids. CDR1 and CDR2 from the germline V gene are SGHAT and FQNNGV. V dropped 8 bases and J dropped 1; count of bases not matched to a gene: 19. The CDR3 bases are TGTGCCAGCTCCTTACGGGGGAAGACAGGGTTTGAGAACACTGAAGCTTTCTTT. Protein: CASSLRGKTGFENTEAFF.